The 10 T cell receptor beta chains reported below all come from one sample, sequenced in a study of Tregs in tolerant kidney transplant recipients. TCRdb keeps only in-frame clones here, not all; method: immunoSEQ multiplex PCR. The sample lists about 59,000 clones; over 70% were seen once. Source material: CD4+ T cells from blood. These receptors all stem from a human donor in good health.

The chain combines TRBV7-2 with TRBJ2-5, with 9 positions matching TRBD1. Germline assignment: CDR1 SGHTA and CDR2 FQGNSA. V lost 1 base and J lost 4; bases outside the gene matches: 7. The CDR3 is made up of 16 amino acids. CDR3 in amino acids: CASSLGRDRVGETQYF. In DNA, the CDR3 is TGTGCCAGCAGCTTAGGTCGGGACAGGGTGGGAGAGACCCAGTACTTC.

The rearrangement links TRBV7-2 to TRBJ1-1; D not certain. With 9 bases removed from V and 1 base from J, the gap between germline ends came to 9 bases. Germline V CDR1 and CDR2: SGHTA, FQGNSA. CDR3 length equals 12 residues. CDR3 DNA sequence: TGTGCCAGTAGTCACAAGAACACTGAAGCTTTCTTT. It is translated as CASSHKNTEAFF.

The chain links TRBV5-4 to TRBJ2-7; D possibly matches TRBD1 or TRBD2 (6 bases each). V lost 3 bases, J lost 1 base, and 17 bases lay in between. Germline V lookup: CDR1 SGHNT, CDR2 YYREEE (reference sequence). The CDR3 has 16 residues. The CDR3 sequence: CASSSGGARLSYEQYF. CDR3 in DNA: TGTGCCAGCAGCTCCGGGGGCGCTAGACTATCCTACGAGCAGTACTTC.

This clone has more than one count but fewer than ten. At one end the junction does not follow the germline gene, possibly because of a read error. V usage is TRBV5-4 and J usage is TRBJ2-3; 7 bases are a match to TRBD2. Germline CDR1 and CDR2: SGHNT and YYREEE (reference sequence). The CDR3 length is 13 residues. The CDR3, as DNA: TGCGCCAGCAGCACCAGACTAGCTGATACGCAGTATTTT. It specifies CASSTRLADTQYF.

CDR3 region: CAISELGRARDTQYF. The DNA for the CDR3 is TGTGCCATCAGTGAACTGGGCCGGGCCCGGGATACGCAGTATTTT. This sequence joins TRBV10-3 and TRBJ2-3; D is uncertain. Germline CDR1 and CDR2: ENHRY and SYGVKD. V was clipped by 3 bases and J by 6 bases, with 16 bases between them. There are 15 residues in the CDR3.

This clone was recorded once. The chain uses TRBV18 and TRBJ1-3; a weak D match, TRBD1 (6 bases). Per the germline V gene, CDR1 is KGHSH and CDR2 is LQKENI. The CDR3 extends over 13 amino acids. The V and J ends lost 5 bases and 2 bases respectively, with 7 bases between them. This CDR3 reads CASSGGTGNTIYF. Written as DNA, the CDR3 is TGTGCCAGCTCAGGGGGCACTGGAAACACCATATATTTT.

V usage is TRBV6-5 and J usage is TRBJ1-2, with D perhaps TRBD1 (5 bases). V lost 5 bases to trimming and J lost 4 bases, with 14 bases between them. This CDR3 is 14 amino acids long. CDR1 is MNHEY, CDR2 SVGAGI, per germline. This CDR3 is CASSTGTGLYGYTF. CDR3 nucleotides: TGTGCCAGCAGTACCGGGACGGGACTCTATGGCTACACCTTC.

The chain carries TRBV4-1 and TRBJ2-3; 12 bases fit TRBD1. The CDR3 is 18 amino acids. CDR1 and CDR2 from the germline V gene are MGHRA and YSYEKL. After removal of 4 bases from V and 5 bases from J, the junction contained 13 bases not matched to a gene. The CDR3 DNA reads as TGCGCCAGCAGCCGATCCATCCGGGACAGGGGGCTTGGAGATACGCAGTATTTT. Protein sequence: CASSRSIRDRGLGDTQYF.

This chain joins TRBV7-2 and TRBJ2-7; D possibly uses TRBD1 or TRBD2 (5 bases each). CDR3 length: 13 amino acids. Germline CDR1 is SGHTA and CDR2 is FQGNSA. V was pared by 5 bases and J by 6 bases, with 14 bases between. The CDR3 loop reads CASSPRGVGEQYF. In DNA form, the CDR3 reads TGTGCCAGCAGCCCTCGGGGCGTTGGCGAGCAGTACTTC. The full variable domain, completed using reference TRBV7-2 and TRBJ2-7, is GAGVSQSPSNKVTEKGKDVELRCDPISGHTALYWYRQSLGQGLEFLIYFQGNSAPDKSGLPSDRFSAERTGGSVSTLTIQRTQQEDSAVYLCASSPRGVGEQYFGPGTRLTVT.

This chain uses TRBV5-6 with TRBJ2-7; 7 bases fit TRBD1. The germline gives CDR1 SGHDT, CDR2 YYEEEE. The J segment lost 2 bases and the V segment lost 4 bases, leaving 6 bases of the junction unmatched. The CDR3 length is 14 residues. CDR3 sequence reads: CASSPTGIPYEQYF. CDR3 bases: TGTGCCAGCAGCCCGACAGGGATACCCTACGAGCAGTACTTC.